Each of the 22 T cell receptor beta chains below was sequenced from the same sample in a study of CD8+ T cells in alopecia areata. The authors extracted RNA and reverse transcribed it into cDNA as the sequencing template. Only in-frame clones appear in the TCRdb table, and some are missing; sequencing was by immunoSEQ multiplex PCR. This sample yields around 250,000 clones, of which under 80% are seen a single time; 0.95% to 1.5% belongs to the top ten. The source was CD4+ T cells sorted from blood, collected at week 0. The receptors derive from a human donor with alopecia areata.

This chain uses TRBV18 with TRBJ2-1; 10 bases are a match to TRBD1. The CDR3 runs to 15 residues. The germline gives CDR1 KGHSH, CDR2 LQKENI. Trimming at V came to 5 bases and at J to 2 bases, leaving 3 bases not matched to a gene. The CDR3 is CASSFGTGAYNEQFF. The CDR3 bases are TGTGCCAGCTCATTCGGGACAGGGGCCTACAATGAGCAGTTCTTC.

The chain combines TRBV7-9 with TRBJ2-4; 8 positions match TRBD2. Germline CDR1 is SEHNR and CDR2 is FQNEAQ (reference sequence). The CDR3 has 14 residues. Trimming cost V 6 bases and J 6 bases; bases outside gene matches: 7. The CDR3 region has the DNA TGTGCCAGCAGGTCGGGACTAGTCTCAAACATTCAGTACTTC. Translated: CASRSGLVSNIQYF.

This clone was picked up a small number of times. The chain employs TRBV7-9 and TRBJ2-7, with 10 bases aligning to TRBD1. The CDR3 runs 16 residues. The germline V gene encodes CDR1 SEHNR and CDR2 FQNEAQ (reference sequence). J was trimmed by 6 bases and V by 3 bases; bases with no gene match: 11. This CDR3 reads CASSFAGTGASSEQYF. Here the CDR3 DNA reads TGTGCCAGCAGCTTCGCCGGGACAGGGGCGTCGAGCGAGCAGTACTTC.

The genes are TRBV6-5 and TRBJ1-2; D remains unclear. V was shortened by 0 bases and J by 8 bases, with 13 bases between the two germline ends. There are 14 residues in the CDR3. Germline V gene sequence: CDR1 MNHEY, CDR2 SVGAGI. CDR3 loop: CASSYSRRARGYTF. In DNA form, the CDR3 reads TGTGCCAGCAGTTACTCCCGAAGGGCACGGGGCTACACCTTC.

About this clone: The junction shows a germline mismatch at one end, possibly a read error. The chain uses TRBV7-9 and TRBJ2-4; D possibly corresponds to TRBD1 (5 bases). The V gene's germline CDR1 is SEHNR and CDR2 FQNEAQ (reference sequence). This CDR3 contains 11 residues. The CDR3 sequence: CASSLDRSLNF. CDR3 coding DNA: TGTGCCAGCAGCTTAGACAGGTCTCTGAACTTC.

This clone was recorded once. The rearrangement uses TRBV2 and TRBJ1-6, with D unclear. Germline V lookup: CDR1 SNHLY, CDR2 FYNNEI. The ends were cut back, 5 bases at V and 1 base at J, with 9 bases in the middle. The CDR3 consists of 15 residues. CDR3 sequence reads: CASSRTDSYNSPLHF. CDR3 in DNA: TGTGCCAGCAGTCGTACAGATTCCTATAATTCACCCCTCCACTTT.

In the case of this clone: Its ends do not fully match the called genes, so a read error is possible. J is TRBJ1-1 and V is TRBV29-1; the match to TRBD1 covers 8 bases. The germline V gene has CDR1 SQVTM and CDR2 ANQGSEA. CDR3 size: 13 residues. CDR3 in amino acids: CNVGQGGDTEAFF. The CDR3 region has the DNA TGCAACGTTGGACAGGGCGGGGACACTGAAGCTTTCTTT.

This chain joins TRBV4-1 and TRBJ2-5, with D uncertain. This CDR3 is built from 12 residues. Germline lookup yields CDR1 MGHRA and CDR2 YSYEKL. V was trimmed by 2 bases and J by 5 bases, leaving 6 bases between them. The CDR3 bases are TGCGCCAGCAGCCAACCAATGGAGACCCAGTACTTC. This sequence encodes CASSQPMETQYF.

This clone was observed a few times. This CDR3 reads CASSESSGVQDTQYF. The CDR3 DNA reads as TGTGCCAGCAGTGAATCCAGCGGGGTTCAAGATACGCAGTATTTT. V gene TRBV25-1 combines with J gene TRBJ2-3; 7 positions match TRBD2. This CDR3 has 15 residues. Germline V CDR1 and CDR2: MGHDK, SYGVNS. V was clipped by 1 base and J by 5 bases; unmatched bases: 6.

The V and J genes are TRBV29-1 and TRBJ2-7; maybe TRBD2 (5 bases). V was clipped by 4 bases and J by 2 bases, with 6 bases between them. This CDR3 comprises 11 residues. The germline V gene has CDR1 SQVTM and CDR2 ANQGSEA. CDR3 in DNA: TGCAGCGTTGGACTAACCTACGAGCAGTACTTC. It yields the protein CSVGLTYEQYF.

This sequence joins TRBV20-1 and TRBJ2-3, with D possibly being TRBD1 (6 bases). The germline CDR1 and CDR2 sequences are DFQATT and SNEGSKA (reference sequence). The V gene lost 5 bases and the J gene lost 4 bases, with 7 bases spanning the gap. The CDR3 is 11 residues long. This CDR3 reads CSASGADTQYF. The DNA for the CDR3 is TGCAGTGCTTCAGGGGCAGATACGCAGTATTTT.

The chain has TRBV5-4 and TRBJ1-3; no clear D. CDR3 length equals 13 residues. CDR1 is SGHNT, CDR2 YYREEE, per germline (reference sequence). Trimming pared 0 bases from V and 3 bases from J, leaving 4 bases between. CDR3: CASSLVGGNTIYF. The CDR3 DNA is TGTGCCAGCAGCTTGGTGGGTGGAAACACCATATATTTT.

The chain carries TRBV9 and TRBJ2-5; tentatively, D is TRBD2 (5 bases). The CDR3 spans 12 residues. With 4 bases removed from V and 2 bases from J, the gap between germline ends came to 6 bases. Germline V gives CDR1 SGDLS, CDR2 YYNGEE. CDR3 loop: CASSRGQETQYF. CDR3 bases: TGTGCCAGCAGCCGGGGACAAGAGACCCAGTACTTC.

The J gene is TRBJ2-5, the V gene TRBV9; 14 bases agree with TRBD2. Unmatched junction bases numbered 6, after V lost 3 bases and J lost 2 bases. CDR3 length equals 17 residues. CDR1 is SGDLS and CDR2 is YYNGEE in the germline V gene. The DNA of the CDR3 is TGTGCCAGCAGCGCCGGGACTAGCGGGGGAGATCAAGAGACCCAGTACTTC. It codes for CASSAGTSGGDQETQYF.

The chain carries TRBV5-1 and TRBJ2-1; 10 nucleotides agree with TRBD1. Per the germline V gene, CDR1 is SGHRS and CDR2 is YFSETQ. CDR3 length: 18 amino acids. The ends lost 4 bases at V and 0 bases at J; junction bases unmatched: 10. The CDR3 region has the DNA TGCGCCAGCAGCGATAGAGACAGGGGGCCCGGCTCCTACAATGAGCAGTTCTTC. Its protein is CASSDRDRGPGSYNEQFF. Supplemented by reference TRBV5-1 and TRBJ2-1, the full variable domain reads KAGVTQTPRYLIKTRGQQVTLSCSPISGHRSVSWYQQTPGQGLQFLFEYFSETQRNKGNFPGRFSGRQFSNSRSEMNVSTLELGDSALYLCASSDRDRGPGSYNEQFFGPGTRLTVL.

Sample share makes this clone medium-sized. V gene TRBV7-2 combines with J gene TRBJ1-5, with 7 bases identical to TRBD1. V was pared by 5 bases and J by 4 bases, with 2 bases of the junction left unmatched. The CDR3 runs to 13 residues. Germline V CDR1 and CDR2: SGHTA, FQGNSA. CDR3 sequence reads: CASSVQGNQPQHF. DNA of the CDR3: TGTGCCAGCAGCGTACAGGGGAATCAGCCCCAGCATTTT.

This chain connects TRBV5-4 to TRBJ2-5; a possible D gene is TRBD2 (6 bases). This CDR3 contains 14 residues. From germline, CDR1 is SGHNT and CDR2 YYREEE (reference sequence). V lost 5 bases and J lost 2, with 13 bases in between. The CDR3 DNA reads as TGTGCCAGCAGTCGGGGGAGCATGCAAGAGACCCAGTACTTC. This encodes CASSRGSMQETQYF.

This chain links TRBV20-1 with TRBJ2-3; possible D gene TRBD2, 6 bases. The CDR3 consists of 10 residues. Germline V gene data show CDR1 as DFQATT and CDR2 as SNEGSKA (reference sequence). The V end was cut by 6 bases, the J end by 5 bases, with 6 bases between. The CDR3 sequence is CSAGGDTQYF. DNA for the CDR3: TGCAGTGCGGGAGGAGATACGCAGTATTTT.

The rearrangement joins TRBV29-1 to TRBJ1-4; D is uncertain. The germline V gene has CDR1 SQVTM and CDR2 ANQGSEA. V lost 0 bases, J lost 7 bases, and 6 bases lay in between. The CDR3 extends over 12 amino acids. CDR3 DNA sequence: TGCAGCGTTGAAGAAATGAGTGAAAAACTGTTTTTT. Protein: CSVEEMSEKLFF.

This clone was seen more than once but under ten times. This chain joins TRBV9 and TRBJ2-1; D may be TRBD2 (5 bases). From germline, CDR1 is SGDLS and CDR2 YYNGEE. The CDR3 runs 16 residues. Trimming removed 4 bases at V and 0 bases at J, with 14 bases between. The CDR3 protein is CASSTTTGYSYNEQFF. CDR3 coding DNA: TGTGCCAGCAGCACAACGACGGGATACTCCTACAATGAGCAGTTCTTC.

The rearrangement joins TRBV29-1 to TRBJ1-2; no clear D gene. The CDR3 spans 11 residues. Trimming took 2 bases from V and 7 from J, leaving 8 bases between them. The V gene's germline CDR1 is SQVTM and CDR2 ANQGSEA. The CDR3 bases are TGCAGCGTTGAAAGTTTAGCTGGCTACACCTTC. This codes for CSVESLAGYTF.

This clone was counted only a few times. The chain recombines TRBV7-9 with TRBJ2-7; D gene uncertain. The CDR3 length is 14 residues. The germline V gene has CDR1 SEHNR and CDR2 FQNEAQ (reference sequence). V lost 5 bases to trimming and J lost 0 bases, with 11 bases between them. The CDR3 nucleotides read TGTGCCAGCAGCAACAGCGAGAGCTCCTACGAGCAGTACTTC. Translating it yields CASSNSESSYEQYF.